This entry features one TCR beta chain sequence. Its antigen is not known. Isolated RNA was reverse transcribed in full, so expressed TCRB transcripts were sequenced. Data came from immunoSEQ multiplex PCR; TCRdb stores just in-frame clones and leaves some out. The sample lists tens of thousands of clones; roughly 70% were seen once. The data originate from a study of beta chain features in type 1 diabetes. Study results and limitations: High-TCR-expressing cells could be over-represented by cDNA sequencing. When Type 1 diabetes patients were examined, their TCRB CDR3s proved moderately but significantly shorter in all four CD4+ subsets. Here, the possible influence of HLA type (on TCRB rearrangement) remained unresolved.

Germline CDR1 reads MNHEY; CDR2 reads SVGAGI. The CDR3 is made up of 13 amino acids. V was clipped by 2 bases and J by 6 bases; unmatched bases: 0. A CD45RO/CCR7/CD25/CD127/CD95/CD27 panel sorted naive, central memory, regulatory and stem cell-like memory CD4+ cells. The TCR comes from a woman between 35 and 50 years old with type 1 diabetes. V usage is TRBV6-5 and J usage is TRBJ2-2; 7 nucleotides line up with TRBD2. Sequencing was performed on stem cell memory CD4+ T cells from blood. The CDR3 region is CASSYRGAGELFF. CDR3 nucleotides: TGTGCCAGCAGTTACCGGGGGGCCGGGGAGCTGTTTTTT.